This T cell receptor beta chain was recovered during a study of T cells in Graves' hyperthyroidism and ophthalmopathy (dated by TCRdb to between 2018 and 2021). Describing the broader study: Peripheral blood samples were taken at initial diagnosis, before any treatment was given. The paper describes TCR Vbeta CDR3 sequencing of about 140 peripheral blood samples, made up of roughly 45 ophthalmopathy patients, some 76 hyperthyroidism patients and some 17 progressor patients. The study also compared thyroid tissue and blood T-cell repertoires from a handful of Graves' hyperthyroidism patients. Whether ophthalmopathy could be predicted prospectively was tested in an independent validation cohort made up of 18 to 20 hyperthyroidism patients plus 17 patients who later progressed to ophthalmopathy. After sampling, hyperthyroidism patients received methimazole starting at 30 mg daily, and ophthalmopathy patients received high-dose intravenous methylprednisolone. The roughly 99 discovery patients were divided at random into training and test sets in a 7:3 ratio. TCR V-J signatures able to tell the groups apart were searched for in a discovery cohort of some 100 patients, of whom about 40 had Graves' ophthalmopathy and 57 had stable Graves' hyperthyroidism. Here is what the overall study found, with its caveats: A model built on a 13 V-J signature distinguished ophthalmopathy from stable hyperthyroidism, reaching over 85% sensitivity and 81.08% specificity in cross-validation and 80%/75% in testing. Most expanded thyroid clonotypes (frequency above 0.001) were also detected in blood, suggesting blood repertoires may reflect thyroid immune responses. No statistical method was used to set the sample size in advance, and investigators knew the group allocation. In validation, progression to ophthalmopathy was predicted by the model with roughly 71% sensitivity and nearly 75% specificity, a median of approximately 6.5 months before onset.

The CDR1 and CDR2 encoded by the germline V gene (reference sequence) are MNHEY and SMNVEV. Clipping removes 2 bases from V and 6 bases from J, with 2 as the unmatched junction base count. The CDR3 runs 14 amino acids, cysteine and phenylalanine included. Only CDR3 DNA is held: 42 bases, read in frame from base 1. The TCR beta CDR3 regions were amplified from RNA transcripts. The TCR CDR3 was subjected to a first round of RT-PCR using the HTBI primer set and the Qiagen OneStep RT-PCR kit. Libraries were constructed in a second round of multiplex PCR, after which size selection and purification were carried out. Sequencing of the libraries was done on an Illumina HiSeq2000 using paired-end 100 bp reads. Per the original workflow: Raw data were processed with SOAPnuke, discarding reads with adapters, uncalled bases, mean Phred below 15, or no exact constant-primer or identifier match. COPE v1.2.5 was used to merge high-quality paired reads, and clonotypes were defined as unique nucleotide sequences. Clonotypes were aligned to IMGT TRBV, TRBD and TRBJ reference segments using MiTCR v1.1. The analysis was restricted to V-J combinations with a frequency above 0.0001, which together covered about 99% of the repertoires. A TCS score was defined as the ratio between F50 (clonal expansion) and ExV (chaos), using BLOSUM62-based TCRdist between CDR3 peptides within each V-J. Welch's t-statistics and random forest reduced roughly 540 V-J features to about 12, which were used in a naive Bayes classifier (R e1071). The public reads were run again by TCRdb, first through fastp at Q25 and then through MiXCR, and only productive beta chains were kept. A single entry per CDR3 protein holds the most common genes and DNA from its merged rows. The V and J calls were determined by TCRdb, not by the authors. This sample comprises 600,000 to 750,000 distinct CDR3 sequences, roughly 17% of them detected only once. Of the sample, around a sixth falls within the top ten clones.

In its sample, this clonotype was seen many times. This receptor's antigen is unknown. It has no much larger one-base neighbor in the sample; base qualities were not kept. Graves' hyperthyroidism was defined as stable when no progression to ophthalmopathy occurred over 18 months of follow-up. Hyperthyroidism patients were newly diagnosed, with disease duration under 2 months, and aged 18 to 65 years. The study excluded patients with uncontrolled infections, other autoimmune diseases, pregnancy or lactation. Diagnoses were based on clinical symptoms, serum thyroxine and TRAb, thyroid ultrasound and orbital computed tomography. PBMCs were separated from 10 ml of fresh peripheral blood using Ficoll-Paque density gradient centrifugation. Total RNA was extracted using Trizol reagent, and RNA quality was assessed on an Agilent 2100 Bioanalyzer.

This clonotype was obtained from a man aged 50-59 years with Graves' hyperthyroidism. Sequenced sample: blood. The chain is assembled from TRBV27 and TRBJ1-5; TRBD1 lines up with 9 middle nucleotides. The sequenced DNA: TGTGCCAGCAGTTTACAGACAGGGGGTCAGCCCCAGCATTTT. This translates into CASSLQTGGQPQHF.